The 2 T cell receptor beta chains presented below share a single source sample, sequenced in a study of tumor-infiltrating lymphocytes in primary liver carcinoma. With 500 to 650 ng total RNA as template and a constant-region primer, TCR beta cDNA was made. Employing slightly modified ARM-PCR, three nested multiplex PCR rounds were run, and these gave rise to the TCR beta libraries. In the first two PCR rounds, TRBV1-TRBV30 forward primers were paired with a C-beta reverse primer, and each round lasted roughly 9 cycles. From the multiplex PCR reads, TCRdb called clonotypes with MiXCR, one entry per CDR3 protein. The data show approximately 330,000 distinct CDR3 sequences, approximately 64% seen once. Unsorted whole blood yielded blood RNA, and germline DNA was extracted as well. Sequenced: peripheral blood. The receptors were gathered from a middle-aged man with primary liver carcinoma and hepatitis B virus infection.

On this clonotype itself: It may be a read error: a sequence one base away is much more abundant. This CDR3 is missing its conserved last phenylalanine or tryptophan, likely due to a read error. The rearrangement links TRBV12-3 or TRBV12-4 to TRBJ1-4, with TRBD1 matching over 7 bases. V dropped 6 bases and J dropped 4; count of bases not matched to a gene: 8. The CDR3 consists of 15 residues. CDR3 protein: CASRGSDRFNEKLFL. The CDR3 nucleotides read TGTGCCAGCAGGGGATCGGACAGGTTTAATGAAAAACTGTTTCTT.

As for this clonotype: It may be a read error: a sequence one base away is much more abundant. The chain uses TRBV6-1 and TRBJ2-7; 10 bases fit TRBD2. There are 17 residues in the CDR3. Per germline, CDR1 MNHNS and CDR2 SASEGT. In DNA form, the CDR3 reads TGTGCCCGCAGTGACTTCGGGCTAGCGGGAGTTTTCTACGAGCAGTACTTC. Translated: CARSDFGLAGVFYEQYF.